The 3 T cell receptor beta chains reported below all come from one sample, sequenced in a study of blood T cell repertoires in COVID-19. The protocol was immunoSEQ multiplex PCR, while the TCRdb copy is restricted to in-frame clones and leaves out a portion. Among approximately 150,000 clones listed, around 90% were seen once. Sequenced sample: PBMCs or T cells enriched from blood (not recorded which). The receptors shown here come from a middle-aged woman who had been exposed to COVID-19.

This clone came up many times. This chain uses TRBV5-1 with TRBJ2-7, with a tentative D call TRBD2 (6 bases). CDR3 size: 14 residues. Germline CDR1 reads SGHRS; CDR2 reads YFSETQ. Trimming cost V 0 bases and J 6 bases, with 13 bases left between them. CDR3 sequence reads: CASSLAGGESEQYF. CDR3 nucleotide sequence: TGCGCCAGCAGCTTGGCCGGAGGGGAGAGCGAGCAGTACTTC.

The chain employs TRBV19 and TRBJ2-3; TRBD1 might be the D (6 bases). This CDR3 region has 15 residues. Germline assignment: CDR1 LNHDA and CDR2 SQIVND (reference sequence). The V end lost 5 bases, the J end lost 1 base, and 13 bases lay between the germline ends. DNA for the CDR3: TGTGCCAGTAGTTTCCGGGACACCGGCACAGATACGCAGTATTTT. Translating it yields CASSFRDTGTDTQYF.

The chain uses TRBV5-1 and TRBJ2-7, with D possibly being TRBD1 (6 bases). Germline V CDR1 and CDR2: SGHRS, YFSETQ. The CDR3 totals 14 residues. Trimming removed 8 bases from V and 3 bases from J, with 18 bases in between. The DNA of the CDR3 is TGCGCCAGTGGCGGTGGGGGCGGTAACTACGAGCAGTACTTC. Amino acids: CASGGGGGNYEQYF. The full variable domain, rest sourced from reference TRBV5-1 and TRBJ2-7, is KAGVTQTPRYLIKTRGQQVTLSCSPISGHRSVSWYQQTPGQGLQFLFEYFSETQRNKGNFPGRFSGRQFSNSRSEMNVSTLELGDSALYLCASGGGGGNYEQYFGPGTRLTVT.